A single sample gave rise to the 16 T cell receptor beta chains below, sequenced in a study of blood T cells in healthy people across ages. Using a J-beta primer mix together with a sample-barcoded 5' primer, a second PCR was run for about 6 to 12 cycles. TCRdb reprocessed the 5' RACE reads with MiXCR, giving one entry per CDR3 protein. The profile covers about 670,000 distinct CDR3 sequences, with roughly half appearing a single time and roughly 13% taken by the ten largest. Material: blood. These receptors all come from a woman older than 75 in good health.

This clonotype was recorded a few times. The gene calls are TRBV24-1 and TRBJ2-1; 10 bases line up with TRBD2. The CDR3 has 15 residues. The germline CDR1 and CDR2 sequences are KGHDR and SFDVKD. With 9 bases clipped from V and 5 bases from J, the junction kept 9 bases outside the gene matches. The CDR3 is CATSLLAGEDNEQFF. The CDR3 DNA reads as TGTGCCACCTCTTTGCTAGCGGGAGAAGACAATGAGCAGTTCTTC.

A few counts support this clonotype. This sequence joins TRBV4-2 and TRBJ2-2; D remains unclear. The germline V and J ends were trimmed by 2 bases and 5 bases, with 18 bases remaining between them. The CDR3 extends over 17 amino acids. In germline, CDR1 is LGHNA, CDR2 YNFKEQ. In nucleotides, the CDR3 is TGTGCCAGCAGCCAACAACTCCGCGGCTTTCCAACCGGGGAGCTGTTTTTT. This gives the protein CASSQQLRGFPTGELFF.

The J gene is TRBJ2-1, the V gene TRBV29-1; no clear D gene. The CDR3 totals 12 residues. V shed 4 bases and J shed 2 bases, with 6 bases lying between them. The germline V gene encodes CDR1 SQVTM and CDR2 ANQGSEA. In DNA, the CDR3 is TGCAGCGTTGGCTATGCCTACAATGAGCAGTTCTTC. Protein: CSVGYAYNEQFF.

The chain carries TRBV29-1 and TRBJ2-3; D could derive from TRBD1 or TRBD2 (5 bases each). Germline CDR1 SQVTM, CDR2 ANQGSEA. V shed 6 bases and J shed 2 bases, with 12 bases lying between them. The CDR3 runs to 13 residues. The CDR3 here is CSVVRGHTDTQYF. As DNA, the CDR3 is TGCAGCGTCGTCCGGGGCCACACAGATACGCAGTATTTT.

This clonotype was observed many times. The chain links TRBV4-2 to TRBJ2-3; 11 nucleotides match TRBD2. The J segment lost 3 bases and the V segment lost 4 bases, leaving 12 bases of the junction unmatched. CDR1 LGHNA and CDR2 YNFKEQ come from the germline V gene. This CDR3 is built from 18 residues. This chain's CDR3 is CASSLTATSGSITDTQYF. In nucleotides, the CDR3 is TGTGCCAGCAGCCTCACAGCAACTAGCGGGAGTATAACAGATACGCAGTATTTT.

The J gene is TRBJ2-5, the V gene TRBV24-1; TRBD1 agrees at 12 bases. With V trimmed by 7 bases and J by 0 bases, 2 bases remained unmatched. CDR3 length equals 15 residues. Germline CDR1 and CDR2: KGHDR and SFDVKD. The CDR3 sequence: CATSGTGGNQETQYF. CDR3 in DNA: TGTGCCACCAGCGGGACAGGGGGCAACCAAGAGACCCAGTACTTC.

For this clonotype: This likely comes from a read error, as the CDR3 has no conserved phenylalanine or tryptophan at its end. This chain joins TRBV28 and TRBJ1-5, with TRBD1 as a possible D gene (6 bases). This CDR3 has 17 residues. Germline V gene data show CDR1 as MDHEN and CDR2 as SYDVKM. Trimming removed 7 bases from V and 0 bases from J, with 19 bases in between. The CDR3 loop is CASIPGWDKGSNQPQHL. The CDR3, as DNA: TGTGCCAGCATCCCGGGGTGGGACAAAGGTAGCAATCAGCCCCAGCATTTG.

The sample holds many counts of this clonotype. The genes are TRBV6-1 and TRBJ1-1, with 7 nucleotides matching TRBD1. V lost 6 bases, J lost 1 base, and 8 bases stayed unmatched. Germline values: CDR1 MNHNS, CDR2 SASEGT. This CDR3 region has 15 residues. The CDR3: CASSLYGTANTEAFF. The CDR3, as DNA: TGTGCCAGCAGCTTATACGGGACAGCGAACACTGAAGCTTTCTTT.

A word on this clonotype: A single base separates this from a much larger clone, so it may be a read error. The chain links TRBV12-1 to TRBJ2-5; the D call in the table, TRBD1, was not verified against the DNA. TRBV12-1 is a documented pseudogene. The CDR3 extends over 12 amino acids. The CDR3 region has the DNA TGTGCCAGCCCTAACAGGGTGGGGACCCAGTACTTC. Translation gives CASPNRVGTQYF.

This chain links TRBV19 with TRBJ2-7, with D perhaps TRBD2 (5 bases). V shed 4 bases and J shed 0 bases, with 10 bases lying between them. The CDR3 is made up of 14 amino acids. Germline loops: CDR1 LNHDA, CDR2 SQIVND (reference sequence). The CDR3 bases are TGTGCCAGTAGTAGTCACGGGATCTCCTACGAGCAGTACTTC. Amino acid sequence: CASSSHGISYEQYF.

This rearrangement joins TRBV6-4 to TRBJ2-3; D is undetermined. CDR3 length: 11 residues. Germline V lookup: CDR1 MRHNA, CDR2 SNTAGT. V lost 9 bases to trimming and J lost 7 bases, with 11 bases between them. The CDR3 sequence is CASGMGNTQYF. CDR3 DNA sequence: TGTGCCAGTGGGATGGGGAATACGCAGTATTTT.

Turning to this clonotype: A single base separates this from a much larger clone, so it may be a read error. The V call is TRBV5-1, the J call TRBJ2-7; D is unresolved. The V end lost 2 bases, the J end lost 0 bases, and 12 bases lay between the germline ends. Germline CDR1 SGHRS, CDR2 YFSETQ. This CDR3 spans 15 amino acids. CDR3 sequence (DNA): TGCGCCAGCAGCTTTCTGAGTCGGGCCTCCTACGAGCAGTACTTC. The encoded protein is CASSFLSRASYEQYF.

The chain links TRBV20-1 to TRBJ2-5; the D is unclear. The germline V gene has CDR1 DFQATT and CDR2 SNEGSKA (reference sequence). The CDR3 consists of 15 residues. Between the trimmed V and J ends, which lost 1 base and 2 bases, there was a span of 14 bases. Here the CDR3 DNA reads TGCAGTGCTAGAGCTGCTAACGACCTTCAAGAGACCCAGTACTTC. Protein: CSARAANDLQETQYF.

The rearrangement uses TRBV7-2 and TRBJ2-5; 13 nucleotides match TRBD2. The CDR3 spans 17 residues. J lost 2 bases, V lost 4 bases, and 7 bases had no gene match. Germline CDR1 and CDR2: SGHTA and FQGNSA. The CDR3 coding sequence is TGTGCCAGCAGCTCTAAGGGACTAGCGGGGAGACAAGAGACCCAGTACTTC. Translating gives CASSSKGLAGRQETQYF.

With regard to this clonotype: A much larger clone sits a single nucleotide away, making a read error possible. The chain employs TRBV7-2 and TRBJ2-7; 8 bases line up with TRBD1. The CDR3 runs 16 residues. The germline V gene encodes CDR1 SGHTA and CDR2 FQGNSA. The CDR3 loop is CACSLVVADRGYEQYF. The DNA of the CDR3 is TGTGCCTGCAGCTTAGTAGTAGCCGACAGGGGCTACGAGCAGTACTTC.

For the CDR3, the DNA is TGTGCCAGCAGCAGCGGTAGGGTATCTTTGTACAATGAGCAGTTCTTC. It specifies CASSSGRVSLYNEQFF. This rearrangement joins TRBV11-2 to TRBJ2-1; maybe TRBD2 (5 bases). Trimming stripped 5 bases from V and 4 bases from J, with 18 bases between. Germline loops: CDR1 SGHAT, CDR2 FQNNGV. This CDR3 comprises 16 residues.